The 28 T cell receptor beta chains listed next were all sequenced from one sample in a study of T cells in Graves' hyperthyroidism and ophthalmopathy. Amplified regions were TCR beta CDR3 sequences from RNA transcripts. First-round RT-PCR of the TCR CDR3 relied on the HTBI primer set. TCRdb reanalysed the multiplex PCR reads using MiXCR and keeps one entry per CDR3 protein. Counted here are under 250,000 distinct CDR3 sequences, approximately 23% occurring once; the ten biggest clones make up under 40%. What was sequenced was blood. These receptors came from a woman in her 40s with Graves' ophthalmopathy.

As regards this clonotype: The conserved final phenylalanine or tryptophan is absent from the CDR3, which likely points to a read error. This chain links TRBV6-2 or TRBV6-3 with TRBJ2-5; D ambiguous. The CDR3 is 16 residues long. The germline CDR1 and CDR2 sequences are MNHEY and SVGEGT. As DNA, the CDR3 is TGTGCCAGCAGTTACTCGATGCGGACGTGGCAAGAGTCCCAGTACTCC. It codes for CASSYSMRTWQESQYS.

This clonotype was found many times. The chain employs TRBV28 and TRBJ1-2; 7 nucleotides align to TRBD1. Germline-derived CDR1 and CDR2 are MDHEN and SYDVKM. The ends lost 7 bases at V and 1 base at J; junction bases unmatched: 9. The CDR3 loop spans 15 amino acids. CDR3 residues: CASNLQGRGNYGYTF. The CDR3 region has the DNA TGTGCCAGCAACCTACAGGGGCGGGGTAACTATGGCTACACCTTC.

This clonotype was picked up many times. The chain joins TRBV24-1 to TRBJ2-2; tentative D call: TRBD1 (7 bases). The V end was cut by 6 bases, the J end by 4 bases, with 14 bases between. Germline CDR1 is KGHDR and CDR2 is SFDVKD. This CDR3 is built from 15 residues. The CDR3 coding sequence is TGTGCCACCAGTCGGCCAGGGGGGACCACCGGGGAGCTGTTTTTT. Translating it yields CATSRPGGTTGELFF.

Many counts were recorded for this clonotype. The CDR3 protein is CASSLASSSSYTF. DNA of the CDR3: TGCGCCAGCAGCTTGGCCTCATCTTCGAGCTACACCTTC. The gene calls are TRBV5-1 and TRBJ1-2; D remains ambiguous. V lost 0 bases and J lost 9, with 12 bases in between. The CDR3 is 13 amino acids. Germline CDR1 and CDR2: SGHRS and YFSETQ.

In this sample, this clonotype turned up a few times. V is TRBV6-1 and J is TRBJ1-2, with D tentatively TRBD1 (6 bases). Trimming cost V 10 bases and J 1 base, with 13 bases left between them. CDR3 length: 13 residues. Germline V gives CDR1 MNHNS, CDR2 SASEGT. The CDR3 nucleotides read TGTGCCACCTACGGACAGTTTAACTATGGCTACACCTTC. Protein sequence: CATYGQFNYGYTF.

The chain joins TRBV6-2 or TRBV6-3 to TRBJ1-1, with D unclear. The CDR3 has 14 residues. Germline assignment: CDR1 MNHEY and CDR2 SVGEGT. V lost 5 bases, J lost 0 bases, and 10 bases lay in between. CDR3 region: CASSPHLMNTEAFF. The CDR3 bases are TGTGCCAGCAGTCCACATCTCATGAACACTGAAGCTTTCTTT.

This clonotype showed up many times. The CDR3 sequence: CASSQVSGSNTGELFF. DNA for the CDR3: TGTGCCAGCAGCCAAGTATCAGGCTCAAACACCGGGGAGCTGTTTTTT. V and J are TRBV3-1 and TRBJ2-2; no firm D call. The CDR3 is 16 residues long. Trimming removed 1 base from V and 2 bases from J, with 11 bases in between. Germline V lookup: CDR1 LGHDT, CDR2 YNNKEL (reference sequence).

In its sample, this clonotype was seen many times. The V gene is TRBV5-1, the J gene TRBJ1-1; D may be TRBD1 (5 bases). CDR3 length: 14 amino acids. CDR1 is SGHRS and CDR2 is YFSETQ in the germline V gene. V was shortened by 4 bases and J by 3 bases, with 13 bases between the two germline ends. The CDR3 region is CASSATGGDTEAFF. The CDR3 nucleotides are TGCGCCAGCAGCGCGACGGGGGGGGACACTGAAGCTTTCTTT.

The chain links TRBV10-3 to TRBJ2-2, with D hard to call. Germline assignment: CDR1 ENHRY and CDR2 SYGVKD. V shed 3 bases and J shed 3 bases, with 5 bases lying between them. This CDR3 is built from 13 residues. The CDR3 here is CAISERDTGELFF. The CDR3 DNA follows: TGTGCCATCAGTGAACGGGACACCGGGGAGCTGTTTTTT.

With regard to this clonotype: The junction does not match germline at one end; this may be a read error. The chain has TRBV3-1 and TRBJ2-7, with D tentatively TRBD1 or TRBD2 (5 bases each). The CDR3 sequence is 16 residues long. CDR1 and CDR2 from the germline V gene are LGHDT and YNNKEL (reference sequence). CDR3 sequence (DNA): TGTGCCAGCGGCCAAGGTACCGGGACCGTTATCCGCGAGCAGTACTTC. Translated: CASGQGTGTVIREQYF.

This clonotype was seen ten or more times. The chain combines TRBV11-2 with TRBJ2-7; weak D call: TRBD1 (6 bases). The CDR3 length is 15 residues. Deletions cut 5 bases from V and 3 bases from J, with 17 bases between. CDR1 is SGHAT and CDR2 is FQNNGV in the germline V gene. The CDR3, as DNA: TGTGCCAGCAGCCATGCCCTGACAGGCTTCTACGAGCAGTACTTC. Protein sequence: CASSHALTGFYEQYF.

There are many counts of this clonotype. This chain uses TRBV6-2 or TRBV6-3 with TRBJ2-7; the D gene is possibly TRBD2 (6 bases). Trimming removed 8 bases from V and 5 bases from J, with 10 bases in between. The CDR3 has 11 amino acids. Germline CDR1 MNHEY, CDR2 SVGEGT. CDR3 protein: CASSSANEQYF. DNA of the CDR3: TGTGCCAGCTCTAGCGCGAACGAGCAGTACTTC.

The V call is TRBV9, the J call TRBJ2-5, with D possibly TRBD1 on 5 matching bases. From germline, CDR1 is SGDLS and CDR2 YYNGEE. This CDR3 region has 13 residues. V shed 3 bases and J shed 5 bases, with 11 bases lying between them. The CDR3 bases are TGTGCCAGCAGCGCTAGACCAGGGGAGACCCAGTACTTC. Its protein is CASSARPGETQYF.

There are many counts of this clonotype. The J gene is TRBJ2-3, the V gene TRBV13; the match to TRBD2 covers 9 bases. Germline-derived CDR1 and CDR2 are PRHDT and FYEKMQ (reference sequence). The CDR3 length is 17 residues. V lost 5 bases, J lost 2 bases, and 11 bases stayed unmatched. The CDR3 here is CASSPDLREGNTDTQYF. As DNA, the CDR3 is TGTGCCAGCAGCCCGGACCTGCGGGAGGGTAACACAGATACGCAGTATTTT. The full variable domain, rest sourced from reference TRBV13 and TRBJ2-3, is AAGVIQSPRHLIKEKRETATLKCYPIPRHDTVYWYQQGPGQDPQFLISFYEKMQSDKGSIPDRFSAQQFSDYHSELNMSSLELGDSALYFCASSPDLREGNTDTQYFGPGTRLTVL.

This clonotype was counted ten times or more. The chain uses TRBV24-1 and TRBJ2-7, with D possibly being TRBD1 (6 bases). Trimming stripped 7 bases from V and 0 bases from J, with 9 bases between. Germline V lookup: CDR1 KGHDR, CDR2 SFDVKD. The CDR3 contains 13 residues. The CDR3 here is CATRDRSSYEQYF. The CDR3 region has the DNA TGTGCCACCAGAGACAGGAGCTCCTACGAGCAGTACTTC.

This clonotype was recorded at least ten times. The chain links TRBV12-3 or TRBV12-4 to TRBJ2-2; perhaps TRBD2 as D (6 bases). V was pared by 5 bases and J by 4 bases, with 20 bases between. The CDR3 contains 17 residues. CDR3 sequence: CASSPLALGGSTGELFF. The CDR3 nucleotides are TGTGCCAGCAGTCCCCTAGCCCTCGGGGGAAGCACCGGGGAGCTGTTTTTT.

This clonotype was seen repeatedly, ten times or more. The chain recombines TRBV20-1 with TRBJ2-7; tentatively, D is TRBD1 or TRBD2 (5 bases each). Trimming removed 2 bases at V and 6 bases at J, with 14 bases between. The CDR3 is made up of 13 amino acids. Germline-derived CDR1 and CDR2 are DFQATT and SNEGSKA (reference sequence). In nucleotides, the CDR3 is TGCAGTGCTAGATTCGGGGCAGGGATCGAGCAGTACTTC. Its translation is CSARFGAGIEQYF.

This clonotype was observed at least ten times. This chain's CDR3 is CASSPPNQPQHF. In DNA form, the CDR3 reads TGTGCCAGCAGCCCTCCCAATCAGCCCCAGCATTTT. This chain joins TRBV6-1 and TRBJ1-5, with no clear D. CDR3 size: 12 residues. V lost 6 bases and J lost 3, with 6 bases in between. CDR1 is MNHNS, CDR2 SASEGT, per germline.

This clonotype appeared many times. The rearrangement links TRBV9 to TRBJ2-7; unclear D gene. In germline, CDR1 is SGDLS, CDR2 YYNGEE. The CDR3 contains 13 residues. V lost 0 bases and J 3 bases, leaving 7 bases between the germline ends. The CDR3 nucleotides read TGTGCCAGCAGCGTAGACACAAACTACGAGCAGTACTTC. This codes for CASSVDTNYEQYF.

This clonotype has a count of ten or more. The chain carries TRBV18 and TRBJ1-1; D uncertain. Per the germline V gene, CDR1 is KGHSH and CDR2 is LQKENI. V was trimmed by 3 bases and J by 1 base, leaving 12 bases between them. The CDR3 covers 15 residues. The CDR3 nucleotides read TGTGCCAGCTCACCTCTGTCTTCCAGGAACACTGAAGCTTTCTTT. This translates into CASSPLSSRNTEAFF. Full variable domain (remainder filled in from reference TRBV18 and TRBJ1-1): NAGVMQNPRHLVRRRGQEARLRCSPMKGHSHVYWYRQLPEEGLKFMVYLQKENIIDESGMPKERFSAEFPKEGPSILRIQQVVRGDSAAYFCASSPLSSRNTEAFFGQGTRLTVV.

The chain carries TRBV7-2 and TRBJ2-7; D is unresolved. Deletions cut 1 base from V and 5 bases from J, with 18 bases between. The CDR3 is made up of 16 amino acids. Germline V lookup: CDR1 SGHTA, CDR2 FQGNSA. The CDR3 bases are TGTGCCAGCAGCTTAGGGCCTTCGGCGGCATGGGACGAGCAGTACTTC. The encoded protein is CASSLGPSAAWDEQYF.

This clonotype was observed at least ten times. The chain is built from TRBV12-5 and TRBJ2-5, with D possibly being TRBD1 (6 bases). V was cut by 7 bases and J by 2 bases, with 14 bases left in between. The germline V gene encodes CDR1 LGHNT and CDR2 FRNRAP. The CDR3 sequence is 14 residues long. This chain's CDR3 is CASAPQGGQETQYF. The CDR3 DNA reads TGTGCTAGTGCTCCACAAGGGGGTCAAGAGACCCAGTACTTC.

This clonotype was counted ten times or more. The rearrangement uses TRBV19 and TRBJ1-2, with D perhaps matching TRBD1 (5 bases). CDR3 size: 13 residues. CDR1 is LNHDA and CDR2 is SQIVND in the germline V gene (reference sequence). V was clipped by 10 bases and J by 3 bases, with 15 bases between them. CDR3 loop: CATETRGHYGYTF. The CDR3 DNA is TGTGCCACCGAGACCCGGGGCCACTATGGCTACACCTTC.

This clonotype was seen many times. The chain uses TRBV28 and TRBJ1-6; D is uncertain. There are 18 residues in the CDR3. The V end lost 6 bases, the J end lost 0 bases, and 18 bases lay between the germline ends. Germline V gene sequence: CDR1 MDHEN, CDR2 SYDVKM. CDR3 protein: CASSPADYQSSYNSPLHF. The CDR3 region has the DNA TGTGCCAGCAGCCCCGCGGACTACCAAAGCTCCTATAATTCACCCCTCCACTTT.

With respect to this clonotype: Germline and junction disagree at one end, which may indicate a read error. The chain couples TRBV27 to TRBJ1-1, with unresolved D. Germline CDR1 and CDR2: MNHEY and SMNVEV (reference sequence). The CDR3 has 14 residues. CDR3 sequence (DNA): TGTGCCAGCAGTCGGGTGCAGCCAAACACTGAAGCTTCCTTT. Amino acids: CASSRVQPNTEASF.

As to this clonotype: A much larger clone is a single base away; this may be a read error. V gene TRBV12-3 or TRBV12-4 combines with J gene TRBJ2-1; 9 bases align to TRBD2. The V and J ends lost 3 bases and 10 bases, in that order; junction bases with no gene match: 10. The CDR3 extends over 15 amino acids. CDR3 DNA sequence: TGTGCCAGCAGTTTTTTTGCGGGAGGGGGCTACGAGCAGTTCTTC. Protein product: CASSFFAGGGYEQFF.

This clonotype was detected ten times or more. The chain couples TRBV3-1 to TRBJ1-5, with no clear D. Germline assignment: CDR1 LGHDT and CDR2 YNNKEL (reference sequence). V gave up 2 bases and J gave up 11 bases, with 13 bases separating them. The CDR3 is made up of 13 amino acids. In nucleotides, the CDR3 is TGTGCCAGCAGCCAACATACCCTCGGGGCCCAGCATTTT. It is translated as CASSQHTLGAQHF.

The V call is TRBV6-1, the J call TRBJ2-7; D might be TRBD1 (7 bases). CDR1 is MNHNS and CDR2 is SASEGT in the germline V gene. With 6 bases removed from V and 7 bases from J, the gap between germline ends came to 22 bases. This CDR3 has 15 amino acids. The CDR3, as DNA: TGTGCCAGCAGCCTCCGAGGGACAGCTAGCGTGGAGCAGTACTTC. Amino acids: CASSLRGTASVEQYF.